This section outlines one T cell receptor (beta chain) sequence together with its context. Its cognate antigen is unknown. This sample was included in a study of blood T cells in healthy people across ages. Broader study findings: The donors' CMV status was not determined, possibly confounding changes in expanded clonotypes. There were more naive CD4+ cells and higher diversity in long-lived donors than in aged donors.

V was trimmed by 7 bases and J by 5 bases, leaving 24 bases between them. The germline CDR1 and CDR2 sequences are SGHTA and FQGNSA. The CDR3 loop spans 17 amino acids. PCR was performed a second time for about 6 to 11 cycles using a sample-barcoded 5' primer and a J-beta primer mix. All samples yielded 3 million or more CDR3-containing paired-end reads. Each CDR3 protein is one row after TCRdb ran MiXCR on the 5' RACE reads. The data show fewer than 700,000 distinct CDR3 sequences, around half seen once. This TCR was recovered from a man aged 80 or over in good health. The chain employs TRBV7-2 and TRBJ2-1, with a possible D match to TRBD2 (7 bases). Specimen: blood. The CDR3: CASNKVWGGARDNEQFF. CDR3 sequence (DNA): TGTGCCAGCAACAAGGTCTGGGGGGGGGCCAGGGACAATGAGCAGTTCTTC.